These 4 T cell receptor beta chains were all obtained from the same sample, sequenced in a study of T cell responses to AZD1222 COVID-19 vaccine. Libraries were prepared by immunoSEQ multiplex PCR; TCRdb keeps only in-frame clonotypes and omits some of them. This table has some 120,000 clones, more than 80% appearing once. The source was peripheral blood, collected on day 0 of AZD1222 vaccination. The receptor set was obtained from an adult in good health.

The chain has TRBV11-3 and TRBJ2-1, with 8 bases identical to TRBD1. The junction had 7 bases not matched to a gene; V was cut back by 5 bases and J by 4 bases. CDR1 SGHNT and CDR2 YENEEA come from the germline V gene. CDR3 length: 15 residues. The CDR3 spells CASSPGQGGYNEQFF. The DNA for the CDR3 is TGTGCCAGCAGCCCTGGACAGGGTGGTTACAATGAGCAGTTCTTC. Together with reference TRBV11-3 and TRBJ2-1, the CDR3 gives the full variable domain: EAGVVQSPRYKIIEKKQPVAFWCNPISGHNTLYWYLQNLGQGPELLIRYENEEAVDDSQLPKDRFSAERLKGVDSTLKIQPAELGDSAVYLCASSPGQGGYNEQFFGPGTRLTVL.

The rearrangement uses TRBV28 and TRBJ2-7, with 9 bases identical to TRBD1. V shed 2 bases and J 3 bases; nucleotides not matched to a gene: 5. Germline V gene data show CDR1 as MDHEN and CDR2 as SYDVKM. The CDR3 consists of 15 residues. CDR3 loop: CASSLTGQGHYEQYF. CDR3 nucleotide sequence: TGTGCCAGCAGTTTAACGGGACAGGGACACTACGAGCAGTACTTC.

The rearrangement links TRBV6-5 to TRBJ1-4; D is uncertain. From germline, CDR1 is MNHEY and CDR2 SVGAGI. CDR3 size: 15 residues. V gave up 5 bases and J gave up 5 bases, with 15 bases separating them. DNA of the CDR3: TGTGCCAGCAGTAACCAGCTTGACGTGAATGAAAAACTGTTTTTT. Protein sequence: CASSNQLDVNEKLFF.

The V gene is TRBV10-2, the J gene TRBJ2-7, with 7 bases fitting TRBD2. Germline CDR1 reads WSHSY; CDR2 reads SAAADI. There are 13 residues in the CDR3. The junction had 3 bases not matched to a gene; V was cut back by 5 bases and J by 2 bases. The CDR3 sequence is CASSWDYTYEQYF. CDR3 coding DNA: TGCGCCAGCAGTTGGGACTATACCTACGAGCAGTACTTC.